A selection of T cell receptor beta chains follows, all from one sample in a study of T-cell reconstitution after alpha-beta-depleted transplantation in children. Via MiXCR, TCRdb re-called the PCR reads, giving one row per CDR3 protein. The table shows some 500,000 distinct CDR3 sequences, with around 17% occurring only once. Sample: PBMCs from the stem cell graft donor, taken from the stem cell graft. All receptors derive from a human donor who donated a stem cell graft to a child with acute lymphoblastic leukemia. Both conserved end residues are part of each CDR3. D genes are given only for firm matches. The size of a clone is reported for some rows only, either as once, few or many, or as a class for expanded clones.

clone size,V gene,D gene,J gene,CDR3 protein,CDR3 DNA
.,TRBV12-3/TRBV12-4,TRBD2,TRBJ2-1,CASARRERAGNEQFF,TGTGCCAGCGCGCGGCGGGAGCGTGCCGGAAATGAGCAGTTCTTC
few,TRBV5-6,.,TRBJ2-7,CASSLYTVSYEQYF,TGTGCCAGCAGCTTGTACACGGTCTCCTACGAGCAGTACTTC
few,TRBV7-2,TRBD2,TRBJ2-1,CASSIWTSGTDNEQFF,TGTGCCAGCAGCATCTGGACTAGCGGGACCGACAATGAGCAGTTCTTC
few,TRBV7-9,.,TRBJ1-1,CASSQNVFVATEEAFF,TGTGCCAGCAGCCAGAATGTCTTTGTAGCGACCGAAGAAGCTTTCTTT
few,TRBV6-1,.,TRBJ1-1,CASSTLQGRTEAFF,TGTGCCAGCAGTACCCTGCAGGGTAGGACTGAAGCTTTCTTT
few,TRBV25-1,TRBD2,TRBJ2-6,CASSERRLAGGGANVLTF,TGTGCCAGCAGTGAAAGGAGACTAGCGGGGGGAGGGGCCAACGTCCTGACTTTC
.,TRBV25-1,.,TRBJ1-2,CASSLKNGHRESYTF,TGTGCCAGCAGTTTAAAAAATGGGCACAGGGAGAGCTACACCTTC
many,TRBV5-1,.,TRBJ1-2,CASSLTHYGYTF,TGCGCCAGCAGCTTAACCCACTATGGCTACACCTTC
.,TRBV9,TRBD2,TRBJ2-1,CASSVTSGLYNEQFF,TGTGCCAGCAGCGTGACTAGCGGACTTTACAATGAGCAGTTCTTC
.,TRBV9,.,TRBJ2-7,CASSPHGERNEQYF,TGTGCCAGCAGCCCCCATGGGGAGAGGAACGAGCAGTACTTC
few,TRBV12-3/TRBV12-4,.,TRBJ1-1,CASSIGVEAFF,TGTGCCAGCAGTATAGGAGTTGAAGCTTTCTTT
.,TRBV6-1,TRBD1,TRBJ1-5,CASSRGQGDQPQHF,TGTGCCAGCAGTCGTGGACAGGGCGATCAGCCCCAGCATTTT
few,TRBV29-1,.,TRBJ1-2,CSVERTSNYGYTF,TGCAGCGTTGAACGGACATCTAACTATGGCTACACCTTC
.,TRBV4-2,.,TRBJ2-1,CASSQGRLLRLENNEQFF,TGTGCCAGCAGCCAAGGACGACTTTTGAGACTAGAAAACAATGAGCAGTTCTTC
few,TRBV6-6,.,TRBJ1-1,CASSYVETEAFF,TGTGCCAGCAGTTACGTGGAAACTGAAGCTTTCTTT
.,TRBV27,.,TRBJ1-5,CASSFENQPQHF,TGTGCCAGCAGCTTTGAAAATCAGCCCCAGCATTTT